The 29 T cell receptor beta chains below come from one sample, sequenced in a study of a mutant IDH1 vaccine in newly diagnosed glioma. Libraries were prepared by immunoSEQ multiplex PCR; TCRdb keeps only in-frame clonotypes and omits some of them. The data hold approximately 76,000 clones, with roughly 90% observed a single time. Which antigens these TCRs recognize remains unknown. Stated time point: week 5, during vaccination. What each vaccine dose contained was 300 ug of mutant IDH1 20-mer peptide, accompanied by topical imiquimod. Sequenced here: PBMCs, sampled from a glioma patient whose treatment included an IDH1 peptide vaccine. Receptors were obtained from a woman aged 45-65 years with glioma.

V usage is TRBV10-3 and J usage is TRBJ2-2, with a weak D call TRBD2 (6 bases). The CDR3 spans 17 residues. Trimming left V 4 bases short and J 11 bases short, with 26 bases between. Germline values: CDR1 ENHRY, CDR2 SYGVKD. The CDR3 DNA sequence: TGTGCCATCAGTGGTGATCCTAGCGTTGGCACCGGGGGTGAGCTGTTTTTT. Amino acids: CAISGDPSVGTGGELFF.

V and J are TRBV30 and TRBJ1-1; a possible D gene is TRBD1 (5 bases). The germline V gene has CDR1 GTSNPN and CDR2 SVGIG (reference sequence). The CDR3 runs to 11 residues. V lost 2 bases to trimming and J lost 8 bases, with 9 bases between them. The chain's CDR3 is CAWSWEGEAFF. The DNA for the CDR3 is TGTGCCTGGAGTTGGGAGGGGGAAGCTTTCTTT.

The table lists this clone with a count of one. The rearrangement uses TRBV7-3 and TRBJ2-2; 7 positions match TRBD1. The CDR3 consists of 14 residues. The trim removed 8 bases at V and 1 base at J, leaving 4 bases unmatched. Germline CDR1 and CDR2: SGHTA and FQGTGA. CDR3 coding DNA: TGTGCCAGCGCCCGACAGGGGAACACCGGGGAGCTGTTTTTT. Its translation is CASARQGNTGELFF. The full variable domain, completed using reference TRBV7-3 and TRBJ2-2, is GAGVSQTPSNKVTEKGKYVELRCDPISGHTALYWYRQSLGQGPEFLIYFQGTGAADDSGLPNDRFFAVRPEGSVSTLKIQRTERGDSAVYLCASARQGNTGELFFGEGSRLTVL.

The chain couples TRBV6-4 to TRBJ2-3; TRBD2 matches 7 bases. The junction had 1 base not matched to a gene; V was cut back by 4 bases and J by 0 bases. Germline lookup yields CDR1 MRHNA and CDR2 SNTAGT. This CDR3 has 14 residues. This chain's CDR3 is CASSVSGSTDTQYF. The CDR3 DNA reads as TGTGCCAGCAGTGTTAGCGGGAGCACAGATACGCAGTATTTT.

The chain links TRBV10-2 to TRBJ2-3; D perhaps matches TRBD1 (6 bases). This CDR3 contains 13 residues. The V gene lost 4 bases and the J gene lost 13 bases, with 18 bases spanning the gap. The germline CDR1 and CDR2 sequences are WSHSY and SAAADI. The CDR3 DNA reads TGCGCCAGCAGTGGGGACCGGGCAGGGGCGGAGTATTTT. The encoded protein is CASSGDRAGAEYF.

This clone appeared a few times. The chain joins TRBV9 to TRBJ2-3; D remains ambiguous. The germline V and J ends were trimmed by 0 bases and 2 bases, with 1 base remaining between them. The CDR3 runs 12 residues. The germline gives CDR1 SGDLS, CDR2 YYNGEE. In DNA, the CDR3 is TGTGCCAGCAGCGTAGCCACAGATACGCAGTATTTT. It specifies CASSVATDTQYF.

The V and J genes are TRBV7-9 and TRBJ2-7; D remains ambiguous. There are 11 residues in the CDR3. CDR1 is SEHNR and CDR2 is FQNEAQ in the germline V gene (reference sequence). With 5 bases removed from V and 3 bases from J, the gap between germline ends came to 5 bases. Here the CDR3 DNA reads TGTGCCAGCAGCCCTTTCTACGAGCAGTACTTC. The encoded protein is CASSPFYEQYF.

This sequence joins TRBV27 and TRBJ2-7; D may be TRBD2 (6 bases). The CDR3 has 14 residues. CDR1 and CDR2 (germline): MNHEY, SMNVEV (reference sequence). The V end lost 3 bases, the J end lost 2 bases, and 11 bases lay between the germline ends. The CDR3 DNA reads as TGTGCCAGCAGTTTGGGTGGCGGGGCCTACGAGCAGTACTTC. Amino acid sequence: CASSLGGGAYEQYF.

In DNA, the CDR3 is TGTGCCAGCAGAGTGTCTTCGGGACTAGATCGGACCCAGTACTTC. This gives the protein CASRVSSGLDRTQYF. This chain uses TRBV28 with TRBJ2-5; 8 bases are shared with TRBD2. The CDR3 has 15 residues. CDR1 is MDHEN, CDR2 SYDVKM, per germline. The J segment lost 7 bases and the V segment lost 6 bases, leaving 13 bases of the junction unmatched.

V is TRBV13 and J is TRBJ2-7; TRBD1 matches at 9 bases. The CDR3 extends over 12 amino acids. V was pared by 5 bases and J by 5 bases, with 1 base of the junction left unmatched. CDR1 is PRHDT, CDR2 FYEKMQ, per germline (reference sequence). CDR3 nucleotide sequence: TGTGCCAGCAGCCGGGACAGGGACGAGCAGTACTTC. Protein: CASSRDRDEQYF.

J is TRBJ2-3 and V is TRBV9; 7 nucleotides align to TRBD2. The ends lost 3 bases at V and 4 bases at J; junction bases unmatched: 11. Germline-derived CDR1 and CDR2 are SGDLS and YYNGEE. The CDR3 loop spans 16 amino acids. The CDR3 DNA sequence: TGTGCCAGCAGCGCCCCTGGGGAGGGATACCCAGATACGCAGTATTTT. Translating gives CASSAPGEGYPDTQYF.

This chain links TRBV25-1 with TRBJ2-7; TRBD1 matches at 9 bases. Looked up from germline, CDR1 is MGHDK and CDR2 is SYGVNS. The CDR3 length is 15 residues. The V gene end was trimmed by 6 bases and the J gene end by 6 bases; junction bases not matched to a gene: 12. The CDR3 reads CASSRGTGSVGEQYF. For the CDR3, the DNA is TGTGCCAGCAGCCGAGGGACAGGGTCCGTGGGCGAGCAGTACTTC.

The chain recombines TRBV28 with TRBJ1-1; 9 bases map to TRBD1. Trimming at V came to 5 bases and at J to 1 base, leaving 5 bases not matched to a gene. The CDR3 consists of 15 residues. Germline V lookup: CDR1 MDHEN, CDR2 SYDVKM. CDR3 sequence: CASSLGDRANTEAFF. The CDR3 coding sequence is TGTGCCAGCAGTCTCGGGGACAGGGCGAACACTGAAGCTTTCTTT.

CDR3: CASSDPYQGAGELFF. Written as DNA, the CDR3 is TGTGCCAGCAGCGATCCATATCAGGGGGCCGGGGAGCTGTTTTTT. The V gene is TRBV11-1, the J gene TRBJ2-2, with 7 bases that match TRBD1. The CDR3 runs to 15 residues. V lost 5 bases and J lost 6; bases outside the gene matches: 9. The germline V gene encodes CDR1 SGHAT and CDR2 FQDESV (reference sequence).

The chain uses TRBV7-9 and TRBJ1-5, with TRBD1 as a possible D gene (5 bases). This CDR3 contains 14 residues. Trimming cost V 5 bases and J 7 bases, with 15 bases left between them. Germline CDR1 and CDR2: SEHNR and FQNEAQ (reference sequence). The chain's CDR3 is CASSPGQAMQPQHF. The CDR3 bases are TGTGCCAGCAGCCCTGGACAAGCTATGCAGCCCCAGCATTTT.

CDR3 sequence (DNA): TGCAGCGTCCAGTTAACCATGAACACTGAAGCTTTCTTT. Its translation: CSVQLTMNTEAFF. The chain employs TRBV29-1 and TRBJ1-1; D call uncertain. The V gene's germline CDR1 is SQVTM and CDR2 ANQGSEA. CDR3 length: 13 residues. Deletions cut 6 bases from V and 0 bases from J, with 11 bases between.

The V gene is TRBV6-5, the J gene TRBJ1-3; 7 nucleotides line up with TRBD1. J lost 1 base, V lost 7 bases, and 4 bases had no gene match. Looked up from germline, CDR1 is MNHEY and CDR2 is SVGAGI. This CDR3 is built from 14 residues. CDR3 nucleotide sequence: TGTGCCAGCACCCGGGACAGTTCTGGAAACACCATATATTTT. Its protein product is CASTRDSSGNTIYF.

The CDR3: CASSKPDTDTQYF. The CDR3 DNA reads TGTGCCAGCAGTAAACCCGACACAGATACGCAGTATTTT. This chain connects TRBV6-6 to TRBJ2-3; no definite D call. V lost 5 bases and J lost 2, with 8 bases in between. CDR1 MNHNY and CDR2 SVGAGI come from the germline V gene (reference sequence). The CDR3 extends over 13 amino acids.

The genes are TRBV6-1 and TRBJ2-2, with D possibly being TRBD1 or TRBD2 (5 bases each). The length of the CDR3 is 14 residues. Germline lookup yields CDR1 MNHNS and CDR2 SASEGT. Trimming left V 7 bases short and J 4 bases short, with 13 bases between. The DNA of the CDR3 is TGTGCCAGCACTGAGGGGCAGCTCACCGGGGAGCTGTTTTTT. The encoded protein is CASTEGQLTGELFF.

The gene calls are TRBV4-1 and TRBJ2-6; D is ambiguous. Germline CDR1 is MGHRA and CDR2 is YSYEKL. The CDR3 length is 17 residues. Trimming pared 1 base from V and 0 bases from J, leaving 10 bases between. The CDR3 DNA sequence: TGCGCCAGCAGCCAAGGGGTGGCTTACTCTGGGGCCAACGTCCTGACTTTC. Translating gives CASSQGVAYSGANVLTF.

The chain couples TRBV2 to TRBJ1-2; D is undetermined. V lost 6 bases and J lost 6, with 5 bases in between. This CDR3 comprises 10 residues. Germline V lookup: CDR1 SNHLY, CDR2 FYNNEI. For the CDR3, the DNA is TGTGCCAGCAGACTGAATGGCTACACCTTC. Protein product: CASRLNGYTF.

The chain couples TRBV4-2 to TRBJ2-7; D is unclear. CDR1 and CDR2 (germline): LGHNA, YNFKEQ. Trimming took 4 bases from V and 3 from J, leaving 19 bases between them. This CDR3 contains 16 residues. The DNA of the CDR3 is TGTGCCAGCAGCCCCGACGGACCGCCGAATGACTACGAGCAGTACTTC. Protein product: CASSPDGPPNDYEQYF.

About this clone itself: This sample also contains other DNA sequences that code for the same CDR3. This chain connects TRBV7-3 to TRBJ1-1; TRBD1 matches 9 bases. CDR1 and CDR2 (germline): SGHTA, FQGTGA. The J segment lost 6 bases and the V segment lost 5 bases, leaving 7 bases of the junction unmatched. The CDR3 is made up of 14 amino acids. The CDR3 DNA is TGTGCCAGCAGCCCAGGGACAGGGTACCCTGAAGCTTTCTTT. Protein: CASSPGTGYPEAFF.

The gene calls are TRBV19 and TRBJ1-3; D is perhaps TRBD1 (6 bases). Germline loops: CDR1 LNHDA, CDR2 SQIVND (reference sequence). The CDR3 consists of 13 residues. The germline V and J ends were trimmed by 5 bases and 5 bases, with 10 bases remaining between them. The CDR3 DNA sequence: TGTGCCAGTAGTGCGGACAGCCGAAACACCATATATTTT. Translated, it gives CASSADSRNTIYF.

The CDR3 protein is CASTIPGQGYTIYF. CDR3 in DNA: TGTGCCAGCACGATCCCAGGACAGGGTTACACCATATATTTT. The chain carries TRBV28 and TRBJ1-3; 8 nucleotides agree with TRBD1. V lost 7 bases and J lost 8; bases outside the gene matches: 10. The CDR3 extends over 14 amino acids. Germline assignment: CDR1 MDHEN and CDR2 SYDVKM.

This clone occurred a few times. The chain links TRBV5-8 to TRBJ2-3; no firm D call. CDR3 length equals 14 residues. V was trimmed by 4 bases and J by 0 bases, leaving 9 bases between them. Germline V gene sequence: CDR1 SGHTS, CDR2 YDEGEE. CDR3 DNA sequence: TGTGCCAGCAGCCCTGGCGCCAGCACAGATACGCAGTATTTT. Translation: CASSPGASTDTQYF.

The chain carries TRBV28 and TRBJ2-5, with D perhaps matching TRBD2 (6 bases). V was shortened by 7 bases and J by 4 bases, with 13 bases between the two germline ends. Germline V gene data show CDR1 as MDHEN and CDR2 as SYDVKM. CDR3 length: 13 residues. The CDR3 here is CASIGGLGETQYF. In DNA, the CDR3 is TGTGCCAGCATTGGAGGGCTCGGAGAGACCCAGTACTTC.

V usage is TRBV7-3 and J usage is TRBJ2-3; D unresolved. Germline V gene sequence: CDR1 SGHTA, CDR2 FQGTGA. The V and J ends lost 5 bases and 2 bases respectively, with 14 bases between them. CDR3 size: 15 residues. The CDR3 DNA reads TGTGCCAGCAGCCCCAGTGTGCTTAACACAGATACGCAGTATTTT. Its translation: CASSPSVLNTDTQYF.

V is TRBV7-9 and J is TRBJ2-7; D gene ambiguous. The germline V and J ends were trimmed by 4 bases and 3 bases, with 28 bases remaining between them. This CDR3 comprises 19 residues. Germline loops: CDR1 SEHNR, CDR2 FQNEAQ (reference sequence). The CDR3 region is CASSYWGVGEYFQGYEQYF. The CDR3 DNA follows: TGTGCCAGCAGCTATTGGGGTGTGGGTGAGTACTTTCAAGGCTACGAGCAGTACTTC.